The clone carrying this T cell receptor beta chain was seen just once. Antigen: not known. This sample was taken from a study of cytomegalovirus exposure and HLA in healthy donors. Study context: In an early release, HLA-typed donors contributed some 80 million unique TCR sequences. Study-level points and caveats: The authors enumerated some 170 TCR beta chains as linked to cytomegalovirus.

PCR involved 60 Vbeta and 13 Jbeta primers. TCRdb keeps only in-frame clones here, not all; method: immunoSEQ multiplex PCR. The sample consists of 35,000 to 55,000 clones, roughly 80% of them appearing once. Trimming took 3 bases from V and 9 from J, leaving 20 bases between them. The CDR3 spans 15 residues. Germline-derived CDR1 and CDR2 are SGHTA and FQGNSA. The TCR comes from a man aged 30 to 39 in good health and CMV-seronegative. Sequencing was performed on PBMCs. The rearrangement joins TRBV7-2 to TRBJ2-5; a possible D gene is TRBD1 (6 bases). CDR3 in DNA: TGTGCCAGCAGCTTGGGGGACAACTTGATGAAGCCCCAGTACTTC. Its protein is CASSLGDNLMKPQYF. Complete variable domain (other parts from reference TRBV7-2 and TRBJ2-5): GAGVSQSPSNKVTEKGKDVELRCDPISGHTALYWYRQSLGQGLEFLIYFQGNSAPDKSGLPSDRFSAERTGGSVSTLTIQRTQQEDSAVYLCASSLGDNLMKPQYFGPGTRLLVL.